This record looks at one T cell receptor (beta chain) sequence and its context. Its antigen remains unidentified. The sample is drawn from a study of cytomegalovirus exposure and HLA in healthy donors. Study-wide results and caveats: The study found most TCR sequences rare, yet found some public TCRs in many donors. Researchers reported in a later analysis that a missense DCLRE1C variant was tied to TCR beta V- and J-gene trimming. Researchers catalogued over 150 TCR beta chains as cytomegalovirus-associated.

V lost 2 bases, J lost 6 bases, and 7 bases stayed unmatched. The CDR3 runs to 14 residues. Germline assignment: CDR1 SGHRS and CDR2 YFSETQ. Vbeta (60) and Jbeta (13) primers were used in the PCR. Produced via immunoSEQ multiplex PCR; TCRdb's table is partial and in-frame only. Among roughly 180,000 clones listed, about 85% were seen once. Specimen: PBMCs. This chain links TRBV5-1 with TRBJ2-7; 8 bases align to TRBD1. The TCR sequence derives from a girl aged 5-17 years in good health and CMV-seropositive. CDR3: CASSLGDRGGEQYF. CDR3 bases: TGCGCCAGCAGCTTAGGAGACAGGGGCGGCGAGCAGTACTTC.